These T cell receptor beta chains were read from a single sample in a study of human T cells and chemical hapten exposure. TCRdb recomputed calls from the RACE reads with MiXCR, one row per CDR3 protein. The data hold over 45,000 distinct CDR3 sequences, with 3.5% to 4.5% observed a single time. The sequenced material came from whole blood. These receptors were obtained from a female donor in good health. Some clones in this sample may be carry-over from other donors' samples. The CDR3 runs from the conserved cysteine through the conserved F or W. The D gene is left open where the match is weak. Size is stated for part of the rows, as once, few or many counts, or as a class when the clone is expanded.

DNA: TGTGCCAGCAGCCGCGACCGTTCTACGGGGATCGTGGCCAACGTCCTGACTTTC
CDR3: CASSRDRSTGIVANVLTF
D: NA
V: TRBV5-6
size: many
J: TRBJ2-6

DNA: TGTGCCAGCAGCCATTGGCCGAACACTGAAGCTTTCTTT
CDR3: CASSHWPNTEAFF
D: NA
V: TRBV3-1
size: NA
J: TRBJ1-1

DNA: TGTGCCAGCAGTGACACTCCGGCGGGGCGGGATTTT
CDR3: CASSDTPAGRDF
D: NA
V: TRBV12-3/TRBV12-4
size: few
J: TRBJ2-3

DNA: TGTGCCAGCAGCTTGTCGGGACTAGCAAAGTTCTTC
CDR3: CASSLSGLAKFF
D: TRBD2
V: TRBV7-2
size: NA
J: TRBJ2-1

DNA: TGCGCCAGCAGCCGGGGAAGGATATTGAACACTGAAGCTTTCTTT
CDR3: CASSRGRILNTEAFF
D: NA
V: TRBV4-3
size: many
J: TRBJ1-1

DNA: TGTGCCAGCAGTTTATATGGACCCAGCCTAGGCCATCAGCCCCAGCATTTT
CDR3: CASSLYGPSLGHQPQHF
D: NA
V: TRBV27
size: many
J: TRBJ1-5

DNA: TGCGCCAGCAGCTTGGGACCCAGTCAGCCCCAGCATTTT
CDR3: CASSLGPSQPQHF
D: NA
V: TRBV5-1
size: many
J: TRBJ1-5

DNA: TGTGCCAGCAGCTTAACGACAGGGAGGCTCGCTGAAGCTTTCTTT
CDR3: CASSLTTGRLAEAFF
D: TRBD1
V: TRBV11-1
size: many
J: TRBJ1-1

DNA: TGTGCCAGCAGTCCCTACCCGACAGGGATGAAGTACTTC
CDR3: CASSPYPTGMKYF
D: TRBD1
V: TRBV6-6
size: many
J: TRBJ2-7

DNA: TGCAGTGCTAGCGGAGGGGGTGAGCAGTTCTTC
CDR3: CSASGGGEQFF
D: NA
V: TRBV20-1
size: many
J: TRBJ2-1

DNA: TGCAGGGCTAAGGGTAGTGAGCAGTTCTTC
CDR3: CRAKGSEQFF
D: NA
V: TRBV20-1
size: many
J: TRBJ2-1

DNA: TGCGCCAGCAGCTTGGCTAACGGAAATGGCTACACCTTC
CDR3: CASSLANGNGYTF
D: NA
V: TRBV5-1
size: many
J: TRBJ1-2

DNA: TGTGCCAGCAGCCCCGACGGGACTAGCGGGGGGTACGATTTC
CDR3: CASSPDGTSGGYDF
D: TRBD2
V: TRBV7-2
size: many
J: TRBJ2-7

DNA: TGTGCCAGCAGCTTAGACTTGCAGGGGGTTAATGAAAAACTGTTTTTT
CDR3: CASSLDLQGVNEKLFF
D: TRBD1
V: TRBV7-9
size: many
J: TRBJ1-4

DNA: TGCAGTGCAAGTCCACCTGGCAGCTCCACTGAAGCTTTCTTT
CDR3: CSASPPGSSTEAFF
D: NA
V: TRBV20-1
size: medium-sized
J: TRBJ1-1

DNA: TGTGCCAGCAGTTACTCTAGGGGGGCCCACGAGCAGTACTTC
CDR3: CASSYSRGAHEQYF
D: NA
V: TRBV6-6
size: many
J: TRBJ2-7

DNA: TGCAGCGCAGATAGTGGACGGCACACTGAAGCTTTCTTT
CDR3: CSADSGRHTEAFF
D: NA
V: TRBV29-1
size: many
J: TRBJ1-1

DNA: TGTGCCAGCAGTTACTCAGCGTCTGGGGCCAACGTCCTGACTTTC
CDR3: CASSYSASGANVLTF
D: NA
V: TRBV6-2/TRBV6-3
size: medium-sized
J: TRBJ2-6

DNA: TGTGCCAGCAGTTACGACGGGATTCCCACAGATACGCAGTATTTT
CDR3: CASSYDGIPTDTQYF
D: NA
V: TRBV6-5
size: many
J: TRBJ2-3

DNA: TGTGCCAGCAGTGAGTGGCAGCCAGCGGAGACCCAGTACTTC
CDR3: CASSEWQPAETQYF
D: NA
V: TRBV6-1
size: many
J: TRBJ2-5

DNA: TGCAGTGCTAGGACTGCTCGGAACTATGGCTACACCTTC
CDR3: CSARTARNYGYTF
D: NA
V: TRBV20-1
size: many
J: TRBJ1-2

DNA: TGTGCCAGCGGACGGGGCACCTCCTACGAGCAGTACTTC
CDR3: CASGRGTSYEQYF
D: NA
V: TRBV27
size: many
J: TRBJ2-7

DNA: TGTGCTAGTGGTTTGGCACAGGGGGCCCGAAACACCATATATTTT
CDR3: CASGLAQGARNTIYF
D: TRBD1
V: TRBV12-5
size: many
J: TRBJ1-3

DNA: TGTGCCAGCAGCTTAGTCGACACCGATATGAGTCTGTTTTTT
CDR3: CASSLVDTDMSLFF
D: NA
V: TRBV11-2
size: many
J: TRBJ1-4

DNA: TGCAGTGCGGGACGACGGGGGGGCTACAATAAGCAGTTCTTC
CDR3: CSAGRRGGYNKQFF
D: TRBD2
V: TRBV20-1
size: many
J: TRBJ2-1

DNA: TGCGCCAGCAGCTTGGGCGCTAGCAGGGGGTCAGATACGCAGTATTTT
CDR3: CASSLGASRGSDTQYF
D: TRBD1
V: TRBV5-1
size: many
J: TRBJ2-3

DNA: TGTGCCAGCAGCTTTCTGGGGAATGAGCAGTTCTTC
CDR3: CASSFLGNEQFF
D: NA
V: TRBV11-2
size: many
J: TRBJ2-1

DNA: TGTGCCAGCAGGGAACAGGTTATCAATCAGCCCCAGCATTTT
CDR3: CASREQVINQPQHF
D: NA
V: TRBV2
size: many
J: TRBJ1-5

DNA: TGCAGCGTTGAAAGGGGACAGCTACTGGAGGTCCAAGAGACCCAGTACTTC
CDR3: CSVERGQLLEVQETQYF
D: TRBD1
V: TRBV29-1
size: many
J: TRBJ2-5

DNA: TGTGCCAGTAGTAGTCGGGAGGGGAATGAGCAGTTCTTC
CDR3: CASSSREGNEQFF
D: TRBD2
V: TRBV19
size: NA
J: TRBJ2-1

DNA: TGCAGTGCTCGTCGGACTTCTTCCTACAATGAGCAGTTCTTC
CDR3: CSARRTSSYNEQFF
D: NA
V: TRBV20-1
size: NA
J: TRBJ2-1

DNA: TGTGCCAGCAGCTTAAATCCCAGCTTATCTTCTGGGGCCAACGTCCTGACTTTC
CDR3: CASSLNPSLSSGANVLTF
D: NA
V: TRBV7-3
size: many
J: TRBJ2-6

DNA: TGTGCCAGCAGCCAGCAGACAGGCGGTGAGCAGTACTTC
CDR3: CASSQQTGGEQYF
D: NA
V: TRBV14
size: NA
J: TRBJ2-7

DNA: TGTGCCAGCAGTGGTACAGGGACATACACAGATACGCAGTATTTT
CDR3: CASSGTGTYTDTQYF
D: NA
V: TRBV6-4
size: NA
J: TRBJ2-3

DNA: TGCAGCGTTTGGGGGACAGGGGGCACTGAAGCTTTCTTT
CDR3: CSVWGTGGTEAFF
D: TRBD1
V: TRBV29-1
size: many
J: TRBJ1-1

DNA: TGCAGTGCTCTATTGCGGGGGGCCAGGGATGAGCAGTTCTTC
CDR3: CSALLRGARDEQFF
D: TRBD2
V: TRBV20-1
size: many
J: TRBJ2-1

DNA: TGTGCCAGCAGCGTACGGACAGGGGGTTTATACGAGCAGTACTTC
CDR3: CASSVRTGGLYEQYF
D: NA
V: TRBV21-1
size: many
J: TRBJ2-7

DNA: TGCGCCAGCAGCTTGGAGGTTAATCAGCCCCAGCATTTT
CDR3: CASSLEVNQPQHF
D: NA
V: TRBV5-1
size: many
J: TRBJ1-5

DNA: TGTGCCAGCAGACCGGGACAGGGCGCTGCGGGGGGCACGCAGTATTTT
CDR3: CASRPGQGAAGGTQYF
D: NA
V: TRBV2
size: many
J: TRBJ2-3

DNA: TGCGCCAGCCAACGGGGCTTGGCTAGCGACATCTACAATGAGCAGTTCTTC
CDR3: CASQRGLASDIYNEQFF
D: NA
V: TRBV5-1
size: many
J: TRBJ2-1

DNA: TGTGCCAGCAGTTACTCACAGGCTAGCTCCTACGAGCAGTACTTC
CDR3: CASSYSQASSYEQYF
D: NA
V: TRBV6-5
size: many
J: TRBJ2-7

DNA: TGCAGCGTTGAGGTAGCGGGGGACACTGAAGCTTTCTTT
CDR3: CSVEVAGDTEAFF
D: NA
V: TRBV29-1
size: NA
J: TRBJ1-1

DNA: TGTGCCAGCAGCTCCCACACAGGGGACTATGGCTACACCTTC
CDR3: CASSSHTGDYGYTF
D: TRBD1
V: TRBV7-9
size: many
J: TRBJ1-2

DNA: TGCAGCCTTTCAGACACAGATACGCAGTATTTT
CDR3: CSLSDTDTQYF
D: NA
V: TRBV29-1
size: many
J: TRBJ2-3

DNA: TGTGCCAGCAGTGGGGGTTCACCCCTCCACTTT
CDR3: CASSGGSPLHF
D: NA
V: TRBV28
size: many
J: TRBJ1-6

DNA: TGTGCCAGCAGTCTCAAACCCCCCAGGGGAGGGTCGGACAATCAGCCCCAGCATTTT
CDR3: CASSLKPPRGGSDNQPQHF
D: NA
V: TRBV27
size: NA
J: TRBJ1-5

DNA: TGTGCCATCAGTGCCCGTGGGGGGAGGCACACTGAAGCTTTCTTT
CDR3: CAISARGGRHTEAFF
D: NA
V: TRBV10-3
size: many
J: TRBJ1-1

DNA: TGTGCCAGCAGCCTCCCCTCGGGGAGCACCGGGGAGCTGTTTTTT
CDR3: CASSLPSGSTGELFF
D: NA
V: TRBV5-4
size: few
J: TRBJ2-2

DNA: TGTGCTAGTGGTTTGTTCCGCTCTGGGGCCAACGTCCTGACTTTC
CDR3: CASGLFRSGANVLTF
D: NA
V: TRBV12-5
size: many
J: TRBJ2-6

DNA: TGTGCCATCAGTGAATCAACAGGGGTGGACTTCTACGAGCAGTACTTC
CDR3: CAISESTGVDFYEQYF
D: TRBD1
V: TRBV10-3
size: few
J: TRBJ2-7

DNA: TGTGCCAGCAGCTTGACAGAGGAGGTGGAGACCCAGTACTTC
CDR3: CASSLTEEVETQYF
D: NA
V: TRBV11-2
size: many
J: TRBJ2-5

DNA: TGTGCCAGCAATGGACTGATGCATAGGGAGCTGTTTTTT
CDR3: CASNGLMHRELFF
D: NA
V: TRBV3-1
size: many
J: TRBJ2-2

DNA: TGCAGTGCTGCCGGAGGGCACTTAAGGTCGGAAAACTACGAGCAGTACTTC
CDR3: CSAAGGHLRSENYEQYF
D: NA
V: TRBV20-1
size: many
J: TRBJ2-7